A selection of T cell receptor beta chains follows, all from one sample in a study of cytomegalovirus exposure and HLA in healthy donors. Assay: immunoSEQ multiplex PCR; the TCRdb copy retains only in-frame clones and omits some. The sample carries approximately 120,000 clones, about 81% recorded once. Sequencing was carried out using PBMCs. Every receptor here comes from a young woman in good health and CMV-seronegative. Each CDR3 is given with its conserved first and last residue. The D gene is left open where the match is weak. Some rows have no size entry. The others give once, few or many, or a class for an expanded clone.

TRBD2,TRBV13,16,few,TRBJ2-7,CASSFKLAGTPYEQYF,TGTGCCAGCAGCTTTAAACTAGCGGGGACTCCCTACGAGCAGTACTTC
TRBD1,TRBV5-1,14,-,TRBJ1-2,CASSVLGQDYGYTF,TGCGCCAGCAGCGTCTTGGGACAGGACTATGGCTACACCTTC
-,TRBV11-2,15,once,TRBJ1-2,CASSSIDRWGYGYTF,TGTGCCAGCAGCTCCATCGACAGGTGGGGGTATGGCTACACCTTC
-,TRBV7-8,13,-,TRBJ2-1,CASSLASENEQFF,TGTGCCAGCAGCTTAGCGTCGGAGAATGAGCAGTTCTTC
TRBD1,TRBV5-1,14,-,TRBJ1-1,CASSRMTGDDEAFF,TGCGCCAGCAGCAGGATGACAGGGGACGATGAAGCTTTCTTT
-,TRBV9,14,once,TRBJ2-5,CASSVAQGQETQYF,TGTGCCAGCAGCGTAGCTCAGGGTCAAGAGACCCAGTACTTC
-,TRBV18,14,-,TRBJ2-7,CASSPSTVSYEQYF,TGTGCCAGCTCACCATCGACAGTCTCCTACGAGCAGTACTTC
-,TRBV11-3,15,-,TRBJ2-7,CASSLKYTGHYEQYF,TGTGCCAGCAGCCTCAAGTACACAGGACACTACGAGCAGTACTTC
-,TRBV7-9,14,-,TRBJ1-1,CASSFTGGNTEAFF,TGTGCCAGCAGTTTCACCGGGGGGAACACTGAAGCTTTCTTT
TRBD2,TRBV29-1,17,-,TRBJ2-5,CSVESAFGLAGGETQYF,TGCAGCGTTGAATCGGCGTTTGGACTAGCGGGAGGGGAGACCCAGTACTTC
TRBD1,TRBV6-4,17,-,TRBJ2-1,CASSVGLDTGGLSEQFF,TGTGCCAGCAGTGTGGGTTTGGATACAGGGGGACTGAGTGAGCAGTTCTTC
-,TRBV11-1,13,-,TRBJ1-2,CASSLPGPVGYTF,TGTGCCAGCAGCTTACCAGGGCCCGTTGGCTACACCTTC
-,TRBV10-3,13,-,TRBJ1-1,CAVSGGMNTEAFF,TGTGCCGTTTCGGGGGGCATGAACACTGAAGCTTTCTTT
TRBD2,TRBV30,15,-,TRBJ2-7,CAWSAQAGGPYEQYF,TGTGCCTGGAGTGCCCAAGCGGGAGGGCCTTACGAGCAGTACTTC
TRBD1,TRBV7-2,15,-,TRBJ2-7,CASSSVPGQGAEQYF,TGTGCCAGCAGCTCAGTCCCGGGACAGGGAGCCGAGCAGTACTTC
TRBD1,TRBV19,15,-,TRBJ1-5,CASSRDRGGDQPQHF,TGTGCCAGTAGCCGAGACAGGGGCGGGGATCAGCCCCAGCATTTT
-,TRBV7-9,16,-,TRBJ1-3,CASTLGWRSSGNTIYF,TGTGCCAGCACCCTAGGCTGGCGGAGCTCTGGAAACACCATATATTTT
TRBD1,TRBV6-5,15,once,TRBJ2-7,CASSSLGTGGGEQYF,TGTGCCAGCAGTTCCCTCGGGACAGGGGGTGGCGAGCAGTACTTC
-,TRBV6-1,13,-,TRBJ1-3,CASRPSSGNTIYF,TGTGCCAGCAGACCTAGCTCTGGAAACACCATATATTTT
TRBD1,TRBV7-3,14,-,TRBJ1-6,CASSPGTANSPLHF,TGTGCCAGCAGCCCAGGGACAGCCAACTCACCCCTCCACTTT